The clone carrying this T cell receptor beta chain was recorded a few times. Its antigen is undetermined. CDR3 length: 13 amino acids. Trimming took off 2 bases at V and 7 bases at J, with 9 bases between the two ends. This entry comes from a study of post-analysis software for immune sequencing data. Study-wide background: Relapsing-remitting, secondary progressive and progressive-relapsing multiple sclerosis were all included among the disease courses.

Unique molecular identifiers were present in the TCR beta cDNA libraries. Using its own MiXCR run on the PCR reads, TCRdb lists one record per CDR3 protein. The sample holds about 460,000 distinct CDR3 sequences, approximately 45% seen once. Findings of the study overall: Those with multiple sclerosis, the patient group, showed significantly lower normalized Chao1 diversity than controls. When patients were compared with controls, 5 or 6 TRBV segments were more frequent, TRBV5-6, TRBV5-1 and TRBV20-1 among them.

The chain carries TRBV12-3 or TRBV12-4 and TRBJ2-1; D is perhaps TRBD2 (6 bases). Sequencing input: blood. This clonotype originated in a girl aged 10-17 years with multiple sclerosis. The CDR3 spells CASSLRERNEQFF. The CDR3 nucleotides read TGTGCCAGCAGTTTACGGGAGAGGAATGAGCAGTTCTTC.